This T cell receptor beta chain was observed in a study of blood T cells in healthy people across ages. Study outcomes and limitations: Long-lived and aged donors differed, with more naive CD4+ cells and higher diversity in the long-lived. Considered underestimates were the diversity estimates obtained from one million T cells.

Healthy Caucasian individuals from Russia aged roughly 6 to 95 were enrolled as donors. PCR was performed a second time for about 7 to 11 cycles using a sample-barcoded 5' primer and a J-beta primer mix. TCRdb redid the calling of the 5' RACE reads with MiXCR, one entry per CDR3 protein. The sample contains some 690,000 distinct CDR3 sequences, about a fifth of which appear only once. V gave up 5 bases and J gave up 2 bases, with 13 bases separating them. CDR1 SGHRS and CDR2 YFSETQ come from the germline V gene. The CDR3 sequence is 14 residues long. In this sample, this clonotype turned up a few times. Its matching antigen is unknown.

The sequencing input was blood. The chain carries TRBV5-1 and TRBJ2-5, with D hard to call. The receptor was derived from a man between 70 and 80 years old in good health. CDR3 sequence reads: CASRTEISQETQYF. In nucleotides, the CDR3 is TGCGCCAGCAGGACGGAGATCAGTCAAGAGACCCAGTACTTC.